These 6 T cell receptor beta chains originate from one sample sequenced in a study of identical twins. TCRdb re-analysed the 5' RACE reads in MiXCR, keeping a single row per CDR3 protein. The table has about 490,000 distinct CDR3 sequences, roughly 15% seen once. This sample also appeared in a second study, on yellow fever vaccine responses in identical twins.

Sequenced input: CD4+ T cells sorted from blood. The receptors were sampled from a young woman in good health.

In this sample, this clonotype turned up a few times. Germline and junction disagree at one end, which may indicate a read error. As DNA, the CDR3 is TGTGCCACCAGTGAGGGGAGAGGGGAGACCCAGTACTTC. Its translation: CATSEGRGETQYF. The chain uses TRBV10-3 and TRBJ2-5; D may match TRBD1 or TRBD2 (5 bases each). Germline CDR1 is ENHRY and CDR2 is SYGVKD. CDR3 length equals 13 residues.

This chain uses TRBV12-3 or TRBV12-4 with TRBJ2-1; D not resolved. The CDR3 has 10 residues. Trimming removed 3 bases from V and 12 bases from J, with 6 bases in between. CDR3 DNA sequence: TGTGCCAGCAGTTTGGCACGGCAGTTCTTC. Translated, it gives CASSLARQFF.

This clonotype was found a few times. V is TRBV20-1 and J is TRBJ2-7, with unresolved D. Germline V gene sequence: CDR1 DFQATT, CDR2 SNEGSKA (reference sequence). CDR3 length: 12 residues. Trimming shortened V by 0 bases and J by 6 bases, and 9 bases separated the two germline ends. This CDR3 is CSARDRVAEQYV. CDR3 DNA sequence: TGCAGTGCTAGAGATAGGGTTGCCGAGCAGTACGTC.

CDR3 loop: CASSAEGQGARYEQYV. For the CDR3, the DNA is TGTGCCAGCAGCGCAGAGGGACAGGGGGCCCGGTACGAGCAGTACGTC. This chain joins TRBV11-3 and TRBJ2-7; TRBD1 matches at 12 bases. The CDR3 extends over 16 amino acids. V lost 5 bases to trimming and J lost 4 bases; unmatched junction nucleotides: 9. The germline V gene encodes CDR1 SGHNT and CDR2 YENEEA.

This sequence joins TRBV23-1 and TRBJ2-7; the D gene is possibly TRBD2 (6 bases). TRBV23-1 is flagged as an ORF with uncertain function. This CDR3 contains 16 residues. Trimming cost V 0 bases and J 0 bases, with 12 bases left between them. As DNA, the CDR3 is TGCGCCAGCAGTCAATCGGTAGCGGACGTCTCCTACGAGCAGTACTTC. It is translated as CASSQSVADVSYEQYF.

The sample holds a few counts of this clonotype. The DNA for the CDR3 is TGTGCCAGCAGTTTTGGGACAGGGATCAATGAGCAGTTCTTC. Translated, it gives CASSFGTGINEQFF. The gene calls are TRBV12-3 or TRBV12-4 and TRBJ2-1; 9 bases fit TRBD1. With 3 bases clipped from V and 6 bases from J, the junction kept 3 bases outside the gene matches. This CDR3 has 14 amino acids.